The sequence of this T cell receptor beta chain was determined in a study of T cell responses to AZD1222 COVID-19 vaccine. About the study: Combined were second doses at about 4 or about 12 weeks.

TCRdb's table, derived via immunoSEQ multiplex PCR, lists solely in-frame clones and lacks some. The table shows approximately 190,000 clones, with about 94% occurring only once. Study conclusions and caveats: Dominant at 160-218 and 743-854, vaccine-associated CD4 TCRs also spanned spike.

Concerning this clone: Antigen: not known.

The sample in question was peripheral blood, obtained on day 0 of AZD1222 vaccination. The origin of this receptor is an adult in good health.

DNA for the CDR3: TGTGCCAGCACCCACAGGGCGAACTCTGGAAACACCATATATTTT. Protein product: CASTHRANSGNTIYF. The chain carries TRBV28 and TRBJ1-3; the D gene is possibly TRBD1 (6 bases). V lost 7 bases and J 0 bases, leaving 13 bases between the germline ends. The CDR3 sequence is 15 residues long. CDR1 and CDR2 from the germline V gene are MDHEN and SYDVKM.